What follows is one TCR beta chain and its context. This CDR3 is also generated by other DNA sequences in the sample. Patients from Seattle were sampled longitudinally, starting during active infection. These data come from a study of blood T cell repertoires in COVID-19. For the study at large: The United States, Italy and Spain provided the acute and convalescent COVID-19 samples. In each case, the material was cDNA or gDNA derived from T cells, B-cell-depleted T cells, or PBMCs.

In the original analysis: Estimates of nucleated cell counts were drawn from the amplification of reference gene primers. The table came from immunoSEQ multiplex PCR; TCRdb's copy has only in-frame clones and leaves some out. V and J calls plus clone size are reproduced from that table; the DNA served to infer D and trimming. The sample lists some 180,000 clones, over 80% occurring once. CDR1 and CDR2 (germline): SGHRS, YFSETQ. The CDR3 loop spans 15 amino acids. The J segment lost 3 bases and the V segment lost 3 bases, leaving 7 bases of the junction unmatched. Material: peripheral blood. V and J are TRBV5-1 and TRBJ2-7; 9 positions match TRBD1. This receptor was taken from a woman aged 40 to 49 with COVID-19, enrolled during active disease. CDR3 coding DNA: TGCGCCAGCAGCTCAGGGGACAGGGTAAGCTACGAGCAGTACTTC. Encoded protein: CASSSGDRVSYEQYF.